This T cell receptor (beta chain) was profiled in a study of cytomegalovirus exposure and HLA in healthy donors. Overall study findings and caveats: With later analysis, a missense DCLRE1C variant became linked to TCR beta V- and J-gene trimming. When the data were analyzed later, several of the most significant clusters appeared to be linked to common viral pathogens.

The donors comprised healthy bone marrow donors. Germline V gives CDR1 ENHRY, CDR2 SYGVKD. The CDR3 length is 16 residues. PCR employed 60 Vbeta and 13 Jbeta primers. Data came from immunoSEQ multiplex PCR; TCRdb stores just in-frame clones and leaves some out. The sample contains about 76,000 clones, around 76% of which appear only once. A note on this clone: Its antigen is as yet unknown.

Sequenced sample: PBMCs. The clonotype comes from a male donor in good health and CMV-seropositive. J is TRBJ2-5 and V is TRBV10-3; 7 nucleotides match TRBD2. With the DNA end fitting TRBJ2-7 better, the J assignment may be wrong. This CDR3 is CAISGKSGILSYEQYF. The CDR3 nucleotides read TGTGCCATCAGTGGGAAAAGCGGGATTCTCTCCTACGAGCAGTACTTC.